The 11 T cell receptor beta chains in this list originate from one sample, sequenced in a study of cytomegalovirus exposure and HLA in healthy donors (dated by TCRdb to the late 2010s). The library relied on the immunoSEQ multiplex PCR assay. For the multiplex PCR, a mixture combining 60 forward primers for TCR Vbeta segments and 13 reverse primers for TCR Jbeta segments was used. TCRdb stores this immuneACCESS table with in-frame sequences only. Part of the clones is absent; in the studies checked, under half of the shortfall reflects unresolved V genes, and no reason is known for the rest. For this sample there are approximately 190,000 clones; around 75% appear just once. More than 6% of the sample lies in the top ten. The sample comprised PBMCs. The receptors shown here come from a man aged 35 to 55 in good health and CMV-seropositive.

CDR3 DNA: TGTGCCAGCAGTGAGTTCGCAGACAGGGCCCAAATCTATGGCTACACCTTC. It codes for CASSEFADRAQIYGYTF. The rearrangement uses TRBV6-1 and TRBJ1-2; 7 positions agree with TRBD1. The CDR3 is made up of 17 amino acids. Looked up from germline, CDR1 is MNHNS and CDR2 is SASEGT. J lost 4 bases, V lost 3 bases, and 14 bases had no gene match.

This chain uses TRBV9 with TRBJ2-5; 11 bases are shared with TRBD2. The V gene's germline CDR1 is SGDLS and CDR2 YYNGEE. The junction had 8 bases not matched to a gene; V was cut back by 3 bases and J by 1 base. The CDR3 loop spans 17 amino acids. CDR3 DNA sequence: TGTGCCAGCAGCGAGACCCTACTAGCGGGGGTCCAAGAGACCCAGTACTTC. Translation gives CASSETLLAGVQETQYF.

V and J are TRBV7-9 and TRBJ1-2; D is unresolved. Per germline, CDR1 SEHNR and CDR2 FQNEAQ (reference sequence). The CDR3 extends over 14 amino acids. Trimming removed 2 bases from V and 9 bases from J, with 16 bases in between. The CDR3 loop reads CASSLLGPALSYTF. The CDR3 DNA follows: TGTGCCAGCAGCTTATTGGGCCCCGCCCTAAGCTACACCTTC.

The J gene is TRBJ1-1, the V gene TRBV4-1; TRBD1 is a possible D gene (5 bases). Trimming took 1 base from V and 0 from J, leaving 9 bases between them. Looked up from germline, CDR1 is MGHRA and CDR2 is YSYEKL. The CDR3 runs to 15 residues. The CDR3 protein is CASSQVQGLNTEAFF. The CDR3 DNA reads TGCGCCAGCAGCCAAGTTCAGGGCTTGAACACTGAAGCTTTCTTT.

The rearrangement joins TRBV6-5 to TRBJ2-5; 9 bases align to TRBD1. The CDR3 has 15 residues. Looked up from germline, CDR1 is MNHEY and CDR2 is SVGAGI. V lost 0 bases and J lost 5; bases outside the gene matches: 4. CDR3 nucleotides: TGTGCCAGCAGTTACTCCGGGACAGGGTTCGAGACCCAGTACTTC. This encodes CASSYSGTGFETQYF.

The CDR3 nucleotides are TGTGCCTGGAGCCCAGGGGTTCCCGGGGCCAACGTCCTGACTTTC. This translates into CAWSPGVPGANVLTF. This chain links TRBV30 with TRBJ2-6, with D perhaps matching TRBD1 (6 bases). The CDR3 totals 15 residues. CDR1 is GTSNPN, CDR2 SVGIG, per germline (reference sequence). V lost 3 bases, J lost 4 bases, and 13 bases lay in between.

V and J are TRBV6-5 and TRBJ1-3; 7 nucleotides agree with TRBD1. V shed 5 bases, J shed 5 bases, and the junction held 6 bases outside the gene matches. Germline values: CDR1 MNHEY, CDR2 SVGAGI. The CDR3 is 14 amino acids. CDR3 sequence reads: CASSRDRTRNTIYF. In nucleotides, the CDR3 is TGTGCCAGCAGTCGGGACAGAACTCGAAACACCATATATTTT.

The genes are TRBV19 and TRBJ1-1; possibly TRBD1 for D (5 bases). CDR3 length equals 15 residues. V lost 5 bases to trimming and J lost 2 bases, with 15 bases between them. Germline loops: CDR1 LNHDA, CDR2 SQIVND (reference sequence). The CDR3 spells CASSHPGLGNTEAFF. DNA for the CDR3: TGTGCCAGTAGTCATCCGGGACTGGGAAACACTGAAGCTTTCTTT.

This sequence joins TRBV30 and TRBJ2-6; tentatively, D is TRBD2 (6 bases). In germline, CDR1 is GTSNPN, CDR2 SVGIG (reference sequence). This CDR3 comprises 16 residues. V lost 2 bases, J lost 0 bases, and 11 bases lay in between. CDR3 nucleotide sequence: TGTGCCTGGAGTTCTAGCGCTAGCTCTGGGGCCAACGTCCTGACTTTC. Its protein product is CAWSSSASSGANVLTF.

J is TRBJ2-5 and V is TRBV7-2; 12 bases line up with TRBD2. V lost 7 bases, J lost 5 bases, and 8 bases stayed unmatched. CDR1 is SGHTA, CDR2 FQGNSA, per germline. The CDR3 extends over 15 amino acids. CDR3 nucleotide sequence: TGTGCCAGCACCCGCGGACTAGCGGGGTTGGAGACCCAGTACTTC. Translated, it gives CASTRGLAGLETQYF.

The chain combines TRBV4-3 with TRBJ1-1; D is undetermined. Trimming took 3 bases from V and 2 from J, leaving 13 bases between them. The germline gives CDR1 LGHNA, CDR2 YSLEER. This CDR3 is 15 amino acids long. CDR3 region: CASSHQVGRNTEAFF. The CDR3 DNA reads TGCGCCAGCAGCCACCAAGTGGGCCGAAACACTGAAGCTTTCTTT.